This passage covers 9 T cell receptor beta chains from one sample sequenced in a study of Tregs in tolerant kidney transplant recipients. Assay used: immunoSEQ multiplex PCR; TCRdb lists only in-frame clones, some missing. Recorded for this sample: roughly 48,000 clones. Sequenced here: CD4+ T cells from blood, sampled before the transplant. Source of these receptors: a human donor who received a combined kidney and bone marrow transplant.

On this clone: With the read ending 3 residues before the CDR3 end, the germline J gene is used to fill in that end. The chain joins TRBV13 to TRBJ2-1; TRBD2 matches 12 bases. V lost 5 bases to trimming and J lost 7 bases; unmatched junction nucleotides: 6. Germline V gene lookup returns CDR1 PRHDT and CDR2 FYEKMQ (reference sequence). CDR3 length: 15 amino acids. The part of the CDR3 DNA that was read is TGTGCCAGCAGCCCCGAAGGACTAGCGGGAAATGAG. As protein: CASSPEGLAGNE. The complete CDR3 sequence is CASSPEGLAGNEQFF.

Comments on this clone: The CDR3 goes on 3 residues after the read ends, and that part is filled in from the germline J gene. This chain links TRBV10-1 with TRBJ2-3, with a tentative D call TRBD2 (7 bases). CDR3 length: 14 amino acids. V lost 9 bases and J 4 bases, leaving 17 bases between the germline ends. Germline CDR1 is WNHNN and CDR2 is SYGVQD (reference sequence). CDR3 region: CARGPRGGADTQYF. CDR3 DNA, as far as it was read: TGCGCCAGGGGCCCAAGGGGGGGAGCAGATACG.

With respect to this clone: The read ends 3 residues early relative to the CDR3; the germline J gene fills the gap. This chain links TRBV20-1 with TRBJ2-1; no clear D. CDR1 is DFQATT and CDR2 is SNEGSKA in the germline V gene (reference sequence). CDR3 length equals 13 residues. V lost 8 bases and J lost 1, with 12 bases in between. The CDR3 DNA, read in part, is TGCAGTCCCCTCCTTCGGTCCTACAATGAG. It specifies CSPLLRSYNE. The CDR3 reads in full as CSPLLRSYNEQFF.

On this clone itself: The read finishes 3 residues shy of the CDR3 end, and the germline J gene is used to complete it. The rearrangement links TRBV29-1 to TRBJ1-1; D perhaps matches TRBD1 (5 bases). CDR1 is SQVTM, CDR2 ANQGSEA, per germline. Deletions cut 6 bases from V and 0 bases from J, with 23 bases between. The CDR3 has 17 residues. The CDR3 bases that were read are TGCAGCGTAGCCCGTAGGGGTATAACTCGCATGAACACTGAA. It translates to CSVARRGITRMNTE. The entire CDR3 protein reads CSVARRGITRMNTEAFF.

On this clone itself: The read ends 3 residues shy of where the CDR3 ends; the end is completed using the germline J gene. The chain couples TRBV20-1 to TRBJ2-3; TRBD2 matches at 11 bases. CDR3 length equals 14 residues. Trimming cost V 7 bases and J 3 bases; bases outside gene matches: 6. Per germline, CDR1 DFQATT and CDR2 SNEGSKA (reference sequence). The CDR3 is CSGRASGRTDTQYF. CDR3 bases read: TGCAGTGGACGGGCTAGCGGGAGGACAGATACG.

Of note for this clone: The CDR3 end lies 3 residues beyond the end of the read and is filled in from the germline J gene. The V call is TRBV6-2 or TRBV6-3, the J call TRBJ1-5; tentative D call: TRBD1 (5 bases). The CDR3 has 14 residues. V lost 11 bases, J lost 0 bases, and 14 bases lay in between. Germline CDR1 MNHEY, CDR2 SVGEGT. This CDR3 is CAASTGYSNQPQHF. The CDR3 DNA, read in part, is TGTGCCGCCAGTACAGGTTATAGCAATCAGCCC.

Concerning this clone: Read coverage stops 3 residues before the CDR3 terminus; the germline J gene supplies the remainder. The rearrangement uses TRBV5-6 and TRBJ2-2, with a tentative D call TRBD1 (6 bases). The ends were cut back, 4 bases at V and 1 base at J, with 8 bases in the middle. Germline V gene lookup returns CDR1 SGHDT and CDR2 YYEEEE. The CDR3 runs to 14 residues. The part of the CDR3 DNA that was read is TGTGCCAGCAGCCCGGGACAGAACACCGGGGAG. Translating gives CASSPGQNTGE. The entire CDR3 protein reads CASSPGQNTGELFF.

A remark on this clone: The CDR3 end is not reached by the read, which stops 3 residues before it; the germline J gene fills it in. The rearrangement links TRBV6-1 to TRBJ2-1; 9 bases map to TRBD2. V was clipped by 2 bases and J by 4 bases; unmatched bases: 6. The CDR3 length is 16 residues. Germline values: CDR1 MNHNS, CDR2 SASEGT. This CDR3 reads CASSELRLAAYNEQFF. CDR3 DNA, as far as it was read: TGTGCCAGCAGTGAATTGAGACTAGCGGCTTACAATGAG.

Concerning this clone: The CDR3 end is not reached by the read, which stops 3 residues before it; the germline J gene fills it in. This chain links TRBV6-2 or TRBV6-3 with TRBJ2-7, with 11 bases lining up with TRBD2. The J segment lost 2 bases and the V segment lost 3 bases, leaving 3 bases of the junction unmatched. Germline loops: CDR1 MNHEY, CDR2 SVGEGT. The CDR3 contains 15 residues. CDR3 sequence: CASSYQGLAAYEQYF. The DNA read from the CDR3 is TGTGCCAGCAGTTATCAGGGACTAGCGGCCTACGAG.